The 11 T cell receptor beta chains presented below share a single source sample, sequenced in a study of blood T cell repertoires in COVID-19. TCRdb's copy holds only in-frame clones and misses some; the assay was immunoSEQ multiplex PCR. The sample has 150,000 to 200,000 clones, around nine tenths seen once. The specimen sequenced was peripheral blood. These TCRs come from a human donor in a cohort sampled during active COVID-19.

This chain joins TRBV19 and TRBJ1-5; perhaps TRBD1 as D (5 bases). V was pared by 4 bases and J by 4 bases, with 8 bases between. The CDR3 is 13 amino acids. In germline, CDR1 is LNHDA, CDR2 SQIVND (reference sequence). CDR3 residues: CASSTQGNQPQHF. CDR3 coding DNA: TGTGCCAGTAGTACCCAGGGAAATCAGCCCCAGCATTTT.

The chain uses TRBV7-8 and TRBJ2-7, with D tentatively TRBD1 (5 bases). The V gene's germline CDR1 is SGHVS and CDR2 FQNEAQ. V lost 1 base and J 1 base, leaving 11 bases between the germline ends. The CDR3 length is 15 residues. The CDR3 reads CASSLGQGGSYEQYF. DNA for the CDR3: TGTGCCAGCAGCTTAGGGCAGGGTGGGTCCTACGAGCAGTACTTC.

V is TRBV6-5 and J is TRBJ2-7; D gene unclear. Germline V gives CDR1 MNHEY, CDR2 SVGAGI. V was cut by 6 bases and J by 3 bases, with 18 bases left in between. This CDR3 comprises 15 residues. DNA for the CDR3: TGTGCCAGCAGACCCGCGGCCCTGGCGAACTACGAGCAGTACTTC. Translated, it gives CASRPAALANYEQYF.

The gene calls are TRBV7-2 and TRBJ2-5, with 12 bases lining up with TRBD1. Germline CDR1 reads SGHTA; CDR2 reads FQGNSA. The CDR3 consists of 15 residues. V shed 4 bases, J shed 4 bases, and the junction held 4 bases outside the gene matches. Written as DNA, the CDR3 is TGTGCCAGCAGCTCAGGGACAGGGGGCCGAGAGACCCAGTACTTC. It codes for CASSSGTGGRETQYF.

The rearrangement uses TRBV5-1 and TRBJ2-1; TRBD2 matches at 14 bases. CDR3 length: 17 amino acids. Germline V gives CDR1 SGHRS, CDR2 YFSETQ. V gave up 3 bases and J gave up 7 bases; unmatched junction bases: 9. CDR3 amino acids: CASSWETSGRGVNEQFF. The CDR3 DNA follows: TGCGCCAGCAGCTGGGAGACTAGCGGGAGGGGGGTGAATGAGCAGTTCTTC.

This chain uses TRBV7-9 with TRBJ2-6; possibly TRBD1 or TRBD2 for D (6 bases each). The CDR3 totals 16 residues. V lost 5 bases and J 0 bases, leaving 11 bases between the germline ends. The germline V gene encodes CDR1 SEHNR and CDR2 FQNEAQ (reference sequence). This chain's CDR3 is CASSKGGGSGANVLTF. The CDR3 DNA is TGTGCCAGCAGCAAAGGAGGGGGCTCTGGGGCCAACGTCCTGACTTTC.

The chain recombines TRBV7-9 with TRBJ2-7; no reliable D call. The CDR3 is 16 amino acids. The germline V gene encodes CDR1 SEHNR and CDR2 FQNEAQ (reference sequence). V shed 0 bases and J shed 2 bases, with 14 bases lying between them. The DNA for the CDR3 is TGTGCCAGCAGCTTAGCTCCCCGGAGTAATCCCTACGAGCAGTACTTC. Amino acid sequence: CASSLAPRSNPYEQYF.

This rearrangement joins TRBV5-4 to TRBJ2-7; D unclear. The CDR3 spans 15 residues. Germline values: CDR1 SGHNT, CDR2 YYREEE (reference sequence). Trimming took 0 bases from V and 3 from J, leaving 13 bases between them. CDR3 loop: CASSLAPSQNYEQYF. The CDR3 coding sequence is TGTGCCAGCAGCTTGGCCCCTAGTCAAAACTACGAGCAGTACTTC.

This clone was picked up a small number of times. The chain links TRBV4-3 to TRBJ2-7, with D possibly matching TRBD2 (6 bases). CDR1 LGHNA and CDR2 YSLEER come from the germline V gene. V dropped 2 bases and J dropped 2 bases, with 16 bases sitting between them. This CDR3 spans 16 amino acids. CDR3 DNA: TGCGCCAGCAGCCAACTACGTGGAGGGGAAACCTACGAGCAGTACTTC. This sequence encodes CASSQLRGGETYEQYF.

This chain joins TRBV5-1 and TRBJ2-7; D might be TRBD1 (5 bases). The CDR3 runs to 15 residues. Germline V CDR1 and CDR2: SGHRS, YFSETQ. The ends were cut back, 1 base at V and 3 bases at J, with 14 bases in the middle. CDR3: CASSLMGQGYYEQYF. The CDR3 region has the DNA TGCGCCAGCAGCTTGATGGGGCAGGGATACTACGAGCAGTACTTC.

The chain couples TRBV5-4 to TRBJ2-7; 9 nucleotides align to TRBD1. Trimming at V came to 3 bases and at J to 1 base, leaving 2 bases not matched to a gene. The CDR3 runs to 14 residues. Germline assignment: CDR1 SGHNT and CDR2 YYREEE (reference sequence). The CDR3 DNA reads as TGTGCCAGCAGCTGGGGACAGGGTTCCTACGAGCAGTACTTC. Translated, it gives CASSWGQGSYEQYF.